This T cell receptor beta chain derives from a study of shared clonotypes between healthy human individuals. Germline CDR1 reads SNHLY; CDR2 reads FYNNEI. The V end lost 3 bases, the J end lost 0 bases, and 11 bases lay between the germline ends. This CDR3 has 15 residues. Profiling relied on immunoSEQ multiplex PCR, and the TCRdb table lists in-frame clones only, not all of them. This sample has roughly 300,000 clones, with over 75% found just once. About this clone itself: Its antigen remains unknown.

General study points: Clonotype sharing across several donors was observed for about 4.8% of naive CD4 clonotypes. Memory subsets had estimated richness that was generally smaller than that of naive subsets.

The V and J genes are TRBV2 and TRBJ1-1; D uncertain. This TCR derives from a man younger than 35 in good health. Sequencing input: memory CD8+ T cells sorted from blood. Subset reported: CD45RO+ cells pooled with CCR7-negative TemRA cells. This CDR3 is CASSDPGDMNTEAFF. DNA for the CDR3: TGTGCCAGCAGTGATCCGGGCGACATGAACACTGAAGCTTTCTTT.